The 3 T cell receptor beta chains given below trace back to one sample, sequenced in a study of cytomegalovirus exposure and HLA in healthy donors. The PCR made use of 60 Vbeta and 13 Jbeta primers. The table came from immunoSEQ multiplex PCR; TCRdb's copy has only in-frame clones and leaves some out. The sample shows 200,000 to 250,000 clones, roughly 88% of them seen only once. Sequencing was done on a sample of PBMCs. All receptors come from a boy between 2 and 15 years old in good health and CMV-seronegative.

J is TRBJ2-7 and V is TRBV6-5; 10 bases match TRBD2. CDR3 size: 15 residues. After removal of 4 bases from V and 4 bases from J, the junction contained 7 bases not matched to a gene. Germline V gene data show CDR1 as MNHEY and CDR2 as SVGAGI. CDR3 sequence reads: CASSSPTSGLYEQYF. The CDR3 DNA sequence: TGTGCCAGCAGTTCCCCGACTAGCGGGCTATACGAGCAGTACTTC.

The genes are TRBV25-1 and TRBJ2-2; tentative D call: TRBD2 (7 bases). Germline-derived CDR1 and CDR2 are MGHDK and SYGVNS. V was cut by 6 bases and J by 3 bases, with 14 bases left in between. The CDR3 loop spans 15 amino acids. The CDR3 loop reads CASRSGGAHTGELFF. DNA for the CDR3: TGTGCCAGCAGGTCTGGGGGGGCTCACACCGGGGAGCTGTTTTTT.

The chain is built from TRBV11-2 and TRBJ1-3; D unresolved. The CDR3 extends over 13 amino acids. Per the germline V gene, CDR1 is SGHAT and CDR2 is FQNNGV. Trimming cost V 1 base and J 7 bases, with 8 bases left between them. For the CDR3, the DNA is TGTGCCAGCAGCTTAGGTGCGGTGAACACCATATATTTT. This translates into CASSLGAVNTIYF.